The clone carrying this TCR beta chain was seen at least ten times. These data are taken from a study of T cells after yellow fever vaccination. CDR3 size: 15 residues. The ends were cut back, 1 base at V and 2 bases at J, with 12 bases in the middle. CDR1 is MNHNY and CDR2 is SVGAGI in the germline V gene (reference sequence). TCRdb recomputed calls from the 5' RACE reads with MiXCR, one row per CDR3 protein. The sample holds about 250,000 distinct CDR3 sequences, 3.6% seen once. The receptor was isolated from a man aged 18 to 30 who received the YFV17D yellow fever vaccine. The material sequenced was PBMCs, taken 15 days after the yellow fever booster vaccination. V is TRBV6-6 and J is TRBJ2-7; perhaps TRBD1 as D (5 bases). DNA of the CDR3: TGTGCCAGCAGTTACTTCCATGGGGCCGCCTACGAGCAGTACTTC. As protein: CASSYFHGAAYEQYF.